A single sample gave rise to the 2 T cell receptor beta chains below, sequenced in a study of CD8 T cells in Susac syndrome. Random hexamers were used to reverse transcribe an amount of roughly 0.5 to 1 ug RNA. MiXCR, applied by TCRdb to the immunoSEQ multiplex PCR reads, yields one record per CDR3 protein. Of about 80,000 distinct CDR3 sequences in the sample, roughly 93% are singletons; the top ten hold 0.26%. The sample taken for sequencing was CD8+ T cells from PBMCs. All receptors derive from a human donor in good health.

The V and J genes are TRBV5-1 and TRBJ2-1; D is possibly TRBD1 or TRBD2 (5 bases each). V lost 2 bases to trimming and J lost 4 bases, with 16 bases between them. This CDR3 has 16 residues. Germline V lookup: CDR1 SGHRS, CDR2 YFSETQ. The CDR3 spells CASSLTGDGLYNEQFF. The CDR3 nucleotides are TGCGCCAGCAGCTTAACCGGGGACGGATTATACAATGAGCAGTTCTTC.

CDR3 sequence: CASSKVGGPQETQYF. The DNA for the CDR3 is TGTGCCAGTAGTAAAGTGGGGGGTCCCCAAGAGACCCAGTACTTC. J is TRBJ2-5 and V is TRBV19; D is perhaps TRBD2 (6 bases). The germline V gene has CDR1 LNHDA and CDR2 SQIVND (reference sequence). V dropped 4 bases and J dropped 1 base, with 13 bases sitting between them. CDR3 length: 15 residues.